Below are 19 T cell receptor beta chains sequenced from a single sample in a study of T cells in Graves' hyperthyroidism and ophthalmopathy. Amplification yielded TCR beta CDR3 regions, with RNA transcripts as the source. Using the HTBI primer set, a first-round RT-PCR was run on the TCR CDR3. TCRdb passed the multiplex PCR reads through MiXCR, listing each CDR3 protein once. The sample shows more than 300,000 distinct CDR3 sequences, around 20% of them seen only once. The specimen sequenced was blood. The receptors originated from a young man with Graves' ophthalmopathy.

The gene calls are TRBV5-4 and TRBJ2-3; possible D gene TRBD1, 5 bases. Germline values: CDR1 SGHNT, CDR2 YYREEE (reference sequence). The CDR3 has 14 amino acids. V was trimmed by 0 bases and J by 5 bases, leaving 10 bases between them. CDR3 sequence reads: CASSLGGSQDTQYF. As DNA, the CDR3 is TGTGCCAGCAGCTTGGGGGGCAGCCAAGATACGCAGTATTTT.

This clonotype was counted ten times or more. The rearrangement uses TRBV18 and TRBJ2-5; D perhaps matches TRBD1 (6 bases). Germline V lookup: CDR1 KGHSH, CDR2 LQKENI. V was pared by 2 bases and J by 3 bases, with 10 bases between. CDR3 length: 14 residues. The CDR3 coding sequence is TGTGCCAGCTCACCAGGGTCAGGGGAAGAGACCCAGTACTTC. Translation: CASSPGSGEETQYF.

This clonotype has ten or more counts. This sequence joins TRBV5-4 and TRBJ2-5; D ambiguous. The germline V gene encodes CDR1 SGHNT and CDR2 YYREEE (reference sequence). The V gene lost 0 bases and the J gene lost 5 bases, with 5 bases spanning the gap. CDR3 length: 12 residues. CDR3 DNA sequence: TGTGCCAGCAGCTTGGGGGTGGAGACCCAGTACTTC. Translation gives CASSLGVETQYF.

This clonotype has just a few counts. The V call is TRBV20-1, the J call TRBJ2-2; 9 nucleotides align to TRBD1. The length of the CDR3 is 15 residues. The V gene end was trimmed by 0 bases and the J gene end by 7 bases; junction bases not matched to a gene: 6. Germline CDR1 and CDR2: DFQATT and SNEGSKA (reference sequence). Here the CDR3 reads CSARDHYRGHGELFF. CDR3 nucleotides: TGCAGTGCTAGAGATCACTACAGGGGGCACGGGGAGCTGTTTTTT.

The chain combines TRBV28 with TRBJ1-6; D is undetermined. Germline V CDR1 and CDR2: MDHEN, SYDVKM. The CDR3 runs 11 residues. Trimming took off 7 bases at V and 14 bases at J, with 12 bases between the two ends. The CDR3 spells CASNRGPALHF. For the CDR3, the DNA is TGTGCCAGCAACCGAGGGCCGGCCCTCCACTTT. Looking up the rest from reference TRBV28 and TRBJ1-6 gives the full variable domain: DVKVTQSSRYLVKRTGEKVFLECVQDMDHENMFWYRQDPGLGLRLIYFSYDVKMKEKGDIPEGYSVSREKKERFSLILESASTNQTSMYLCASNRGPALHFGNGTRLTVT.

This clonotype was seen at least ten times. The V and J genes are TRBV28 and TRBJ1-2, with TRBD1 as a possible D gene (5 bases). This CDR3 has 16 amino acids. Germline loops: CDR1 MDHEN, CDR2 SYDVKM. V lost 4 bases and J lost 0, with 15 bases in between. CDR3 region: CASSSPVGLTNYGYTF. The CDR3 DNA follows: TGTGCCAGCAGTTCCCCCGTGGGGCTTACTAACTATGGCTACACCTTC.

In this sample, this clonotype turned up many times. This CDR3 is CASRVNGGGELFF. DNA for the CDR3: TGTGCCAGCAGGGTTAACGGTGGCGGGGAGCTGTTTTTT. This chain joins TRBV6-1 and TRBJ2-2; no reliable D call. The CDR3 runs to 13 residues. V was cut by 6 bases and J by 7 bases, with 12 bases left in between. The germline V gene has CDR1 MNHNS and CDR2 SASEGT.

This clonotype has at least ten counts. J is TRBJ1-1 and V is TRBV10-3; no clear D gene. Trimming pared 0 bases from V and 1 base from J, leaving 6 bases between. Germline V gene data show CDR1 as ENHRY and CDR2 as SYGVKD. The CDR3 consists of 14 residues. CDR3 sequence: CAISESRGNTEAFF. Written as DNA, the CDR3 is TGTGCCATCAGTGAGTCCCGGGGGAACACTGAAGCTTTCTTT.

This clonotype has just a few counts. The chain uses TRBV4-1 and TRBJ2-7; D is uncertain. V shed 5 bases and J shed 6 bases, with 20 bases lying between them. Germline CDR1 reads MGHRA; CDR2 reads YSYEKL. The CDR3 sequence is 15 residues long. DNA of the CDR3: TGCGCCAGCAGCGCAAGCTCTCTGAGGTCGGGCGAGCAGTACTTC. Its protein product is CASSASSLRSGEQYF.

There are a few counts of this clonotype. V usage is TRBV7-2 and J usage is TRBJ1-5; D is undetermined. V dropped 6 bases and J dropped 0 bases, with 9 bases sitting between them. Germline loops: CDR1 SGHTA, CDR2 FQGNSA. The CDR3 consists of 14 residues. CDR3 in DNA: TGTGCCAGCAGTTTTCCAGGTAGCAATCAGCCCCAGCATTTT. Amino acids: CASSFPGSNQPQHF.

The rearrangement links TRBV6-1 to TRBJ2-2, with 9 bases identical to TRBD1. The CDR3 is 17 residues long. Losses at the gene ends were 1 base for V and 4 bases for J; bases not matched to a gene: 7. The germline V gene encodes CDR1 MNHNS and CDR2 SASEGT. The CDR3 is CASSEGWTDRGTGELFF. CDR3 DNA sequence: TGTGCCAGCAGTGAAGGATGGACGGACAGGGGCACCGGGGAGCTGTTTTTT.

J is TRBJ1-5 and V is TRBV6-1, with D maybe TRBD1 (6 bases). The length of the CDR3 is 13 residues. CDR1 is MNHNS and CDR2 is SASEGT in the germline V gene. The V and J ends lost 5 bases and 9 bases respectively, with 14 bases between them. CDR3 loop: CASSPTGSGPQHF. CDR3 nucleotide sequence: TGTGCCAGCAGTCCAACAGGGTCGGGGCCCCAGCATTTT.

V gene TRBV27 combines with J gene TRBJ2-1; TRBD2 might be the D (6 bases). The V end was cut by 5 bases, the J end by 5 bases, with 13 bases between. From germline, CDR1 is MNHEY and CDR2 SMNVEV (reference sequence). CDR3 length: 14 residues. In DNA, the CDR3 is TGTGCCAGCAGTAAGCTAGCGATAAACAATGAGCAGTTCTTC. It encodes CASSKLAINNEQFF.

This clonotype has at least ten counts. The V gene is TRBV12-3 or TRBV12-4, the J gene TRBJ1-1; D perhaps matches TRBD1 (6 bases). Trimming left V 7 bases short and J 3 bases short, with 12 bases between. This CDR3 is 13 amino acids long. The CDR3 region is CASTPGADTEAFF. As DNA, the CDR3 is TGTGCCAGCACCCCGGGGGCAGACACTGAAGCTTTCTTT.

J is TRBJ1-2 and V is TRBV24-1; D gene ambiguous. V was shortened by 6 bases and J by 5 bases, with 9 bases between the two germline ends. The CDR3 spans 12 residues. Germline V gene lookup returns CDR1 KGHDR and CDR2 SFDVKD. CDR3 in amino acids: CATSSPRYGYTF. CDR3 DNA: TGTGCCACCAGTTCTCCCAGATATGGCTACACCTTC.

This clonotype was observed many times. The genes are TRBV20-1 and TRBJ2-7; TRBD2 matches at 8 bases. Losses at the gene ends were 0 bases for V and 7 bases for J; bases not matched to a gene: 8. This CDR3 contains 14 residues. Germline V gene lookup returns CDR1 DFQATT and CDR2 SNEGSKA (reference sequence). CDR3: CSAREPGGADEQYF. In DNA, the CDR3 is TGCAGTGCTAGAGAGCCGGGGGGGGCTGATGAGCAGTACTTC.

The chain links TRBV18 to TRBJ1-6, with 7 bases fitting TRBD1. Germline CDR1 and CDR2: KGHSH and LQKENI. This CDR3 has 14 amino acids. V shed 5 bases and J 10 bases; nucleotides not matched to a gene: 8. The CDR3 region is CASSSGQERSPLHF. In DNA form, the CDR3 reads TGTGCCAGCTCATCCGGACAGGAGAGGTCACCCCTCCACTTT.

This clonotype was observed many times. V usage is TRBV9 and J usage is TRBJ1-3; D is undetermined. V dropped 0 bases and J dropped 0 bases, with 7 bases sitting between them. The germline V gene has CDR1 SGDLS and CDR2 YYNGEE. This CDR3 contains 15 residues. In DNA, the CDR3 is TGTGCCAGCAGCGTAGCTGGGAGCTCTGGAAACACCATATATTTT. Its translation is CASSVAGSSGNTIYF.

This clonotype has ten or more counts. The rearrangement uses TRBV3-1 and TRBJ2-7, with 8 bases that match TRBD1. This CDR3 region has 13 residues. The V and J ends lost 4 bases and 7 bases, in that order; junction bases with no gene match: 6. The V gene's germline CDR1 is LGHDT and CDR2 YNNKEL (reference sequence). The CDR3 coding sequence is TGTGCCAGCAGCCGGACAGGGCTGGGGGAGCAGTACTTC. This translates into CASSRTGLGEQYF.